Sequencing of this TCR beta chain was carried out in a study of metastatic and nonmetastatic thyroid tumors. On the study more broadly: Comparative analysis of repertoires was undertaken across blood and tumor or nodule tissue obtained from malignant and benign thyroid patients. Study observations and caveats: Relative to benign nodules, malignant thyroid tumors were reportedly characterized by significantly elevated TCR beta diversity in blood and tumor.

Each patient came to thyroid surgery without any prior treatment (of any kind). Methods used by the authors: Using the CDR3 differences seen across clinicopathological groups, the authors built a distant-metastasis classifier for papillary thyroid cancer, which was meant to discriminate distant-metastatic patients. TCRdb re-called the PCR reads via MiXCR. The V and J calls were not made by the authors but by TCRdb's processing. Altogether fewer than 40,000 clones are present, 16% being singletons, with the ten largest covering under 3.5%. This clone was seen at least ten times. Its antigen is unknown. V lost 6 bases and J 0 bases, leaving 14 bases between the germline ends. CDR3 length equals 14 residues. Per the germline V gene, CDR1 is DFQATT and CDR2 is SNEGSKA (reference sequence).

The TCR originated in a female donor with papillary thyroid cancer or a benign thyroid nodule (not recorded which). Some clones in this sample may be carry-over from other donors' samples. The sequencing sample was made of blood. The V gene is TRBV20-1, the J gene TRBJ1-1; D possibly corresponds to TRBD1 (6 bases). The CDR3 nucleotides are TGCAGTGCCGTTGAGGGGGGGATGAACACTGAAGCTTTCTTT. Protein product: CSAVEGGMNTEAFF.